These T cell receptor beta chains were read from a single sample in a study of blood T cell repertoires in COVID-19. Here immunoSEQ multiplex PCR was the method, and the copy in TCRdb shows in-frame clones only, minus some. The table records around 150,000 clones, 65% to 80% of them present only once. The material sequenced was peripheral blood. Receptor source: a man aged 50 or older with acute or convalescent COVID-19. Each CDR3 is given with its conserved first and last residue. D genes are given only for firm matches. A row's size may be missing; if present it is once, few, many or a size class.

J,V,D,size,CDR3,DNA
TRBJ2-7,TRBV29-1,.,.,CSVEVQPDSYEQYF,TGCAGCGTTGAAGTACAGCCGGATTCCTACGAGCAGTACTTC
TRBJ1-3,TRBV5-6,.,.,CASSADTSGNTIYF,TGTGCCAGCAGCGCCGACACTAGTGGAAACACCATATATTTT
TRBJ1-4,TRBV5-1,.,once,CASSLIAGLNEKLFF,TGCGCCAGCAGCTTAATTGCAGGGCTAAATGAAAAACTGTTTTTT
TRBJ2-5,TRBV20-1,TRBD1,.,CSAGDRGAQETQYF,TGCAGTGCTGGTGACAGGGGAGCCCAAGAGACCCAGTACTTC
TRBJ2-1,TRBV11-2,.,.,CASSPDRLNEQFF,TGTGCCAGCAGCCCCGACAGACTTAATGAGCAGTTCTTC
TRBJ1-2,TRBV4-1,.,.,CASSQEAPGGYGYTF,TGCGCCAGCAGCCAAGAGGCCCCCGGCGGCTATGGCTACACCTTC
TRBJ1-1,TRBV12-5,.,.,CASGPIAGAAEAFF,TGTGCTAGTGGTCCAATCGCGGGGGCGGCTGAAGCTTTCTTT
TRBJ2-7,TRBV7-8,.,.,CASSLVQDRYEQYF,TGTGCCAGCAGCTTAGTGCAGGACAGATACGAGCAGTACTTC
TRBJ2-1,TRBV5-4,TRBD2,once,CASSPEAGVYNEQFF,TGTGCCAGCAGCCCAGAGGCGGGGGTATACAATGAGCAGTTCTTC
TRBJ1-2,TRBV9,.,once,CASSVEAAVNYGYTF,TGTGCCAGCAGCGTAGAGGCGGCGGTGAACTATGGCTACACCTTC
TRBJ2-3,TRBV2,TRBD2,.,CASSYSGGATDTQYF,TGTGCCAGCAGTTATAGCGGGGGGGCCACAGATACGCAGTATTTT
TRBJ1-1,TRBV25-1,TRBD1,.,CASTITGTADAFF,TGTGCCAGCACAATTACCGGGACAGCCGACGCTTTCTTT
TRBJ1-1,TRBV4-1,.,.,CASSPFFTTDTEAFF,TGCGCCAGCAGCCCGTTTTTCACGACAGACACTGAAGCTTTCTTT
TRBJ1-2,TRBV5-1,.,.,CASSDSGYGYTF,TGCGCCAGCAGCGACAGTGGCTATGGCTACACCTTC
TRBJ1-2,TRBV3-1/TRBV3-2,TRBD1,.,CASSPGQGHTF,TGTGCCAGCAGCCCTGGACAGGGACACACCTTC
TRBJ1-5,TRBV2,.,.,CASRWDNNQPQHF,TGTGCCAGCAGGTGGGACAACAATCAGCCCCAGCATTTT
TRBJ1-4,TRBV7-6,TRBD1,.,CASSSNRGVGEKLFF,TGTGCCAGCAGCTCGAACAGGGGAGTCGGGGAAAAACTGTTTTTT
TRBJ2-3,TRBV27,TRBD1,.,CASSLGQGYGDTQYF,TGTGCCAGCAGTTTGGGACAGGGCTACGGAGATACGCAGTATTTT
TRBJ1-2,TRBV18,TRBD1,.,CASSPTLSGGLGGYTF,TGTGCCAGCTCCCCCACCCTCTCAGGGGGCTTGGGGGGCTACACCTTC
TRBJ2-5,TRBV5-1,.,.,CASRETGLTQETQYF,TGCGCCAGCAGGGAAACGGGACTCACACAAGAGACCCAGTACTTC
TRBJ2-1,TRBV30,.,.,CAWSVRTVYNEQFF,TGTGCCTGGAGTGTAAGGACAGTCTACAATGAGCAGTTCTTC
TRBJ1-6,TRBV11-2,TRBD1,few,CASSRDRGDSPLHF,TGTGCCAGCAGCCGGGACAGGGGTGATTCACCCCTCCACTTT
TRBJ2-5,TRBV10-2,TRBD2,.,CASSSSLAGVETQYF,TGCGCCAGCAGTTCCTCTCTAGCGGGGGTAGAGACCCAGTACTTC